This entry concerns a single TCR beta chain. Its antigen is still unknown. No per-base quality is available; no much larger clone lies one base away. The data are from a study of T-cell memory formation after mild COVID-19 (dated by TCRdb to about 2021). Background for the entire study: TCR sequence clusters from the two donors were found to be largely donor specific. T-cell clones expanding and contracting after mild COVID-19 in a couple of donors were tracked by longitudinal TCRalpha and TCRbeta repertoire sequencing. Two young, previously healthy adult volunteers made up the cohort, one male and one female. Here is what the overall study found, with its caveats: Balanced CD4/CD8 phenotypes were observed for clones contracting from day 15 to 85, whereas a bias towards CD4+ was observed for a second wave of clones expanding from day 15 to 37. The detection of some responding clones in pre-infection memory suggests that pre-existing cross-reactive memory T cells joined the SARS-CoV-2 response. Whether the second-wave clones peaking on day 37 were SARS-CoV-2 specific was not confirmed. Contracting CD4+ clones were located mainly in the CM and EM memory subsets, whereas CD8+ clones were found to be enriched in EMRA. The study covered only a couple of mild cases, and larger cohorts including severe cases with pre-infection samples were considered necessary.

The data were produced on an Illumina NovaSeq 6000. TCRalpha and TCRbeta cDNA libraries were constructed by 5'RACE with constant-segment primers, with sample barcodes and unique molecular identifiers being introduced. RNA was extracted from every sample with Trizol reagent. The libraries were amplified in two PCR steps, and the second step added a second sample barcode and Illumina TruSeq adapters. Sequencing of libraries was performed on an Illumina NovaSeq with 2 x 150 bp paired-end reads. Processing in the source paper ran as follows. Demultiplexing of reads and collapsing into UMI-guided consensus sequences were performed with migec v1.2.7. Using mixcr v2.1.11, UMI consensuses were aligned to TRA and TRB V and J templates and then assembled into clonotypes. Expanded or contracted clonotypes were those called significant by both edgeR and NoisET, with noise models trained on biological replicates. edgeR calls used a false discovery rate-adjusted p below 0.01 and a log2 fold-change threshold of 1. PCA with hierarchical clustering of max-normalized trajectories of the 1000 most abundant clonotypes was used as exploratory dynamics analysis. Separately sequenced CD4+ and CD8+ repertoires were used to assign a CD4 or CD8 phenotype to each responding clone. TCRdb handled the public reads itself, with Q25 trimming in fastp and clone calling in MiXCR, and kept productive beta chains. Rows matching on CDR3 protein sequence are summarized as one entry with the most common DNA and genes. TCRdb's processing, not the authors' own work, is the source of the V and J calls. Within this sample are around 260,000 distinct CDR3 sequences, with 15% to 20% of them counted one time only. More than 20% of the sample belongs to the ten largest clones.

PBMCs were isolated by Ficoll-Paque density gradient centrifugation. Trimmed from V: 4 bases; trimmed from J: 0 bases; junction bases lacking a gene match: 2. From the cysteine through the phenylalanine, the CDR3 covers 15 amino acids. Only CDR3 DNA is held: 45 bases, read in frame from base 1. CDR1 and CDR2, per the germline V gene, are LGHNA and YNFKEQ. The receptor chain draws on TRBV4-2 and TRBJ2-2, and TRBD1 matches 7 of the central bases. Sequenced: PBMCs or a T cell subset sorted from them (not recorded which). This sequence originates from a man aged 18 to 30 who had mild COVID-19 (a few samples of this study predate the infection). The sample titles of this study are shuffled in the database, so cell type and time point are left out; the donor was told from shared clones. The nucleotide sequence reads TGTGCCAGCAGCCCACAGGGGTCGAACACCGGGGAGCTGTTTTTT. Translated, this gives CASSPQGSNTGELFF.